This T cell receptor (beta chain) was captured in a study of B cell selection in AIRE deficiency. On this clone: Its specificity is unknown.

The data were produced by immunoSEQ multiplex PCR, yet TCRdb's version contains in-frame clones alone and is incomplete. The data hold 20,000 to 25,000 clones, with about 97% observed a single time. CD4+CD127+ cells were sorted as the conventional CD4 T cells. Study-wide findings and caveats: Shared Treg sequences had shorter CDR3s, biased toward rearrangements with few non-templated insertions.

The receptor's source is a human donor with AIRE deficiency. Sequenced: conventional CD4+ T cells sorted from PBMCs.

The CDR3 DNA reads as TGTGCCAGCAGCTTGGATTCTACAGGGAGCTCCTATAATTCACCCCTCCACTTT. Translating gives CASSLDSTGSSYNSPLHF. The chain employs TRBV5-5 and TRBJ1-6; a weak D match, TRBD1 (6 bases). Trimming pared 0 bases from V and 0 bases from J, leaving 13 bases between. The germline CDR1 and CDR2 sequences are SGHKS and YYEKEE (reference sequence). This CDR3 is built from 18 residues.